Listed below are T cell receptor beta chains from one sample, sequenced in a study of blood T cell repertoires in COVID-19. Repertoires were generated with immunoSEQ multiplex PCR, while TCRdb's copy carries only in-frame clones and drops some. The table shows 130,000 to 150,000 clones, with approximately 90% occurring only once. Input material: peripheral blood. The source of these receptors is a man aged 18-30 years with COVID-19, enrolled during active disease. The CDR3 runs from the conserved cysteine through the conserved F or W. D genes are given only for firm matches. Part of the rows lack a size; the others show once, few, many or a class for expanded clones.

j_call v_call cdr3_length clone_size d_call cdr3_aa cdr3_nt
TRBJ2-1 TRBV3-1/TRBV3-2 15 . . CASSQVAVTYNEQFF TGTGCCAGCAGCCAAGTAGCGGTAACCTACAATGAGCAGTTCTTC
TRBJ2-3 TRBV23-1 14 . TRBD1 CASSQTGGTDTQYF TGCGCCAGCAGTCAGACAGGGGGCACAGATACGCAGTATTTT
TRBJ2-5 TRBV6-1 20 . . CASSESGDVPGVVMVLTQYF TGTGCCAGCAGTGAATCGGGGGATGTGCCGGGAGTTGTTATGGTTTTGACCCAGTACTTC
TRBJ2-1 TRBV24-1 17 . TRBD2 CATSAPPTSGKNNEQFF TGTGCCACCAGTGCCCCTCCGACTAGCGGGAAAAACAATGAGCAGTTCTTC
TRBJ1-2 TRBV6-6 13 . . CASTGTGIVGYTF TGTGCCAGCACCGGTACAGGGATTGTGGGCTACACCTTC
TRBJ2-1 TRBV9 12 . TRBD2 CASSAYSGNLFF TGTGCCAGCAGCGCTTATAGCGGGAATCTGTTCTTC
TRBJ2-6 TRBV19 12 . . CATGAGANVLTF TGTGCCACTGGGGCGGGGGCCAACGTCCTGACTTTC
TRBJ1-4 TRBV28 14 few TRBD1 CASSLQGANEKLFF TGTGCCAGCAGTTTGCAGGGGGCTAATGAAAAACTGTTTTTT
TRBJ1-1 TRBV19 15 . TRBD1 CASSIADRENTEAFF TGTGCCAGTAGTATTGCGGACAGGGAGAACACTGAAGCTTTCTTT
TRBJ1-1 TRBV10-3 14 once . CAISEPTGKVEAFF TGTGCCATCAGTGAGCCGACAGGCAAGGTTGAAGCTTTCTTT
TRBJ1-2 TRBV28 11 . . CASSLLGGYTF TGTGCCAGCAGTTTACTCGGGGGCTACACCTTC
TRBJ2-7 TRBV27 15 . TRBD1 CASSFLGQGAYEQYF TGTGCCAGCAGTTTCCTGGGACAGGGGGCTTACGAGCAGTACTTC
TRBJ2-3 TRBV11-2 15 . . CASSPLSGSTDTQYF TGTGCCAGCAGCCCCCTGAGCGGGAGCACAGATACGCAGTATTTT
TRBJ2-3 TRBV28 15 . . CASSSPTGRTDTQYF TGTGCCAGCAGTTCCCCGACAGGGAGGACAGATACGCAGTATTTT
TRBJ2-7 TRBV27 14 . . CASSPGGMSYEQYF TGTGCCAGCAGTCCTGGGGGCATGTCCTACGAGCAGTACTTC
TRBJ1-6 TRBV6-5 15 . TRBD1 CASSYEGAYNSPLHF TGTGCCAGCAGTTACGAGGGGGCTTATAATTCACCCCTCCACTTT
TRBJ2-1 TRBV10-3 12 . . CAIRIDSNEQFF TGTGCCATCAGAATCGACAGTAATGAGCAGTTCTTC
TRBJ2-7 TRBV4-3 14 . TRBD1 CASSQGTGPYEQYF TGCGCCAGCAGCCAGGGGACAGGGCCGTACGAGCAGTACTTC
TRBJ1-1 TRBV2 15 . TRBD1 CASTAGGQGVAEAFF TGTGCCTCAACAGCAGGGGGACAGGGGGTGGCTGAAGCTTTCTTT
TRBJ2-2 TRBV18 15 once TRBD1 CASSPGTANTGELFF TGTGCCAGCTCACCTGGGACAGCGAACACCGGGGAGCTGTTTTTT
TRBJ1-1 TRBV28 14 . . CASSFLRLDTEAFF TGTGCCAGCAGTTTCCTGAGGTTGGACACTGAAGCTTTCTTT
TRBJ1-4 TRBV6-5 12 . . CASSTGRGKLLF TGTGCCAGCAGTACGGGGAGAGGGAAACTGCTTTTT
TRBJ2-3 TRBV28 19 . TRBD2 CASSYPLAGGGPSTDTQYF TGTGCCAGCAGTTACCCACTAGCGGGAGGGGGGCCTAGCACAGATACGCAGTATTTT
TRBJ1-1 TRBV28 17 . TRBD1 CASSPLTGLLMNTEAFF TGTGCCAGCAGTCCGCTGACAGGGCTGCTAATGAACACTGAAGCTTTCTTT
TRBJ2-1 TRBV6-2/TRBV6-3 16 . TRBD2 CASSLQGTSFYNEQFF TGTGCCAGCAGTCTCCAAGGGACTAGCTTCTACAATGAGCAGTTCTTC
TRBJ1-5 TRBV27 15 . . CASSLFHGSNQPQHF TGTGCCAGCAGTTTATTTCACGGTAGCAATCAGCCCCAGCATTTT
TRBJ1-2 TRBV9 14 few . CASSVSGKHYGYTF TGTGCCAGCAGCGTAAGCGGAAAGCACTATGGCTACACCTTC
TRBJ2-7 TRBV28 13 . . CASEESVSYEQYF TGTGCCTCCGAGGAGTCTGTCTCCTACGAGCAGTACTTC
TRBJ1-4 TRBV6-6 14 . TRBD1 CASISWTGVEKLFF TGTGCCAGCATTTCCTGGACAGGGGTAGAAAAACTGTTTTTT
TRBJ2-7 TRBV5-1 12 . . CASSLGGAEQYF TGCGCCAGCAGCTTGGGGGGAGCCGAGCAGTACTTC
TRBJ1-2 TRBV2 15 . TRBD1 CASQGLGQGNYGYTF TGTGCCAGTCAGGGCCTGGGACAGGGAAACTATGGCTACACCTTC
TRBJ1-2 TRBV5-1 15 . TRBD1 CASSGRTGANYGYTF TGCGCCAGCAGCGGAAGGACAGGGGCGAACTATGGCTACACCTTC
TRBJ2-5 TRBV5-1 16 . TRBD2 CASSLELAGVRETQYF TGCGCCAGCAGCTTGGAACTAGCGGGAGTACGGGAGACCCAGTACTTC
TRBJ2-7 TRBV6-6 13 . . CASSYEGAYEQYF TGTGCCAGCAGTTACGAGGGGGCCTACGAGCAGTACTTC
TRBJ2-1 TRBV19 17 . . CASSTTHLGLASDEQFF TGTGCCAGTAGTACTACTCATCTCGGGCTAGCGAGCGATGAGCAGTTCTTC